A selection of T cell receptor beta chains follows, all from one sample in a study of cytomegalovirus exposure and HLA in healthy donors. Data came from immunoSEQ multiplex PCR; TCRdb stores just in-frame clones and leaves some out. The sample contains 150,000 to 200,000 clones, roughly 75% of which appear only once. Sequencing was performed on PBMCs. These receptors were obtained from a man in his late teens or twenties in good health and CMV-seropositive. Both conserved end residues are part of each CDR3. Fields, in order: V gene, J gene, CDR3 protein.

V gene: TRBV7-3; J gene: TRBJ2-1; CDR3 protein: CASSPGFYGDEQFF
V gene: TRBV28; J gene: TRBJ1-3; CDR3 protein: CASKQGTSGNTIYF
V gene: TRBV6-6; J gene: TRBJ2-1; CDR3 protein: CASSDSAGGNEQFF
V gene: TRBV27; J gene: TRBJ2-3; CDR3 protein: CASRAWVTSGAHTDTQYF
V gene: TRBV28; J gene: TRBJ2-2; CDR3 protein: CASSFVPSNTGELFF
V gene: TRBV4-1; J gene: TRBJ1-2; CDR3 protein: CASSQANTGLDYGYTF
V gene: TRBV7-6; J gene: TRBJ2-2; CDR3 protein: CASSLSATGTANTGELFF
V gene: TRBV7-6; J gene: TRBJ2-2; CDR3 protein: CASSSGLAALGTGELFF
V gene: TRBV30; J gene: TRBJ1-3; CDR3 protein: CAWSRAWRNTIYF
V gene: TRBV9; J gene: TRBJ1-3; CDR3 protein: CASSPGGGRASSGNTIYF
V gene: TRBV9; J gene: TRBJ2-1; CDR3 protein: CASSVDAGGQSEQFF
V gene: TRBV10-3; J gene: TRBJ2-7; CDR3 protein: CAITASGDEQYF
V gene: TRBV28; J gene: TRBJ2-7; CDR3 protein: CASSERLEYEQYF
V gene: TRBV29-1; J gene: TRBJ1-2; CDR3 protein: CSAPGQSNYGYTF
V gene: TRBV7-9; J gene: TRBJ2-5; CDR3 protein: CASIPRGFGETQYF
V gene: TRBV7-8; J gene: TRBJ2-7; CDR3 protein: CASSFGISGIGHEQYF
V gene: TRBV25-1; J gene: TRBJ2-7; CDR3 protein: CASSEHSPPYEQYF
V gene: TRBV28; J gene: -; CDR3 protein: CASSLLSTSGTYEQYF
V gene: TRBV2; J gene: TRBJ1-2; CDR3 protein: CASSEPPGVGGYTF
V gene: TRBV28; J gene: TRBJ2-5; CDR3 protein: CASTWGGGEETQYF
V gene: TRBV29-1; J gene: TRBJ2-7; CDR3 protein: CSVLRDTYEQYF
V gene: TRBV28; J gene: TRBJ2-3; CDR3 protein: CASSLWRGTQYF
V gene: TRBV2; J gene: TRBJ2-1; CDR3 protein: CASIRGGTSDNEQFF
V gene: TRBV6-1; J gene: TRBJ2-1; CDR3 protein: CASSESSDRGPYNEQFF
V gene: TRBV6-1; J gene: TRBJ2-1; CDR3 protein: CASRFGQGSLNEQFF
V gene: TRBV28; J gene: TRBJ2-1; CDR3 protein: CASSTYSGGSTNEQFF
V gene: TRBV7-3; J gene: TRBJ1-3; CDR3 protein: CASSFQGGSGNTIYF
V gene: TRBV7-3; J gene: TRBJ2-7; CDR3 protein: CASSPQGGPYEQYF
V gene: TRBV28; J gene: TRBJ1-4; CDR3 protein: CASSQGFANEKLFF
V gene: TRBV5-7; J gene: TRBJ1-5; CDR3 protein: CASSPSGQGYQPQHF
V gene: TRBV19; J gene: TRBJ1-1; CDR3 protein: CASSIQVAGEAFF
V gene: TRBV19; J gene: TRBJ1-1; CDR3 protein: CASRSTAAIEAFF
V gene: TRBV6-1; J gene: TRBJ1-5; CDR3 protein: CASSEGISFLGQPQHF
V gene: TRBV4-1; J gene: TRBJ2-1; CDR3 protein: CASSQAGRGVNNEQFF
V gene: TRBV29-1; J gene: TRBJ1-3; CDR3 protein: CSVVRDSGNTIYF
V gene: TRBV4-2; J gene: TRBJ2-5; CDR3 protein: CASSQYWTRLETQYF
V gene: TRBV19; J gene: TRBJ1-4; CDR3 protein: CASSYGVATNEKLFF
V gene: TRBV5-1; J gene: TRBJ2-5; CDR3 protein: CASSLNTETQYF
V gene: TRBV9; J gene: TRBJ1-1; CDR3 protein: CASSSRGQGGTEAFF
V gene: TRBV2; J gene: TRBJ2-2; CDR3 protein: CARQRGTGELFF
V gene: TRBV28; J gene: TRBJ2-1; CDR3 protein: CARSPFGIAGGPSSYNEQFF
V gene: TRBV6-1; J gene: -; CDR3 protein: CASSPGKRGEQYF
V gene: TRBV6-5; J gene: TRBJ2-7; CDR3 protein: CASSYSTSGGTYEQYF
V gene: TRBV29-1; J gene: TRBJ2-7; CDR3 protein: CSVLTSGKYEQYF
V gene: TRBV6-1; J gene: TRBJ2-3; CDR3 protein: CASSVGTSTDTQYF
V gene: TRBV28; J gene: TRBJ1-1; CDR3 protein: CASSLFGSPNTEAFF
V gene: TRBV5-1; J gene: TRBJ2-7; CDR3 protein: CASSLVTGSSYEQYF
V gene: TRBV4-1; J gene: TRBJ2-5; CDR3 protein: CASSQDRGIRQYF
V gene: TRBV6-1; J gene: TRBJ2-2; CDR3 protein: CASSERGRGIVYTGELFF
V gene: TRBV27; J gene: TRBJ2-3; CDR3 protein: CASSSQGVTQYF
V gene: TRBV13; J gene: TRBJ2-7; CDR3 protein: CASRNTGMTYEQYF
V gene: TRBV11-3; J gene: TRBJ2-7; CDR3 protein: CASSPSHRGYEQYF
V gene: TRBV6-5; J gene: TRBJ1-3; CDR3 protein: CASRPGTGGGNTIYF
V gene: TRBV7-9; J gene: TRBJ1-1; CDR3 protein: CASGRRAVNTEAFF
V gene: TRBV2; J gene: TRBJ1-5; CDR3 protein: CASSEGRGNQPQHF
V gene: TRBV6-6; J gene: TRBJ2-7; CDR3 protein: CASSATPYEQYF
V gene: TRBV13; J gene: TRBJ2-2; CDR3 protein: CASSGLSFSGQTTGELFF